The clone carrying this TCR beta chain was observed at least ten times. Antigen: not known. The length of the CDR3 is 15 residues. Per germline, CDR1 DFQATT and CDR2 SNEGSKA (reference sequence). V shed 3 bases, J shed 4 bases, and the junction held 5 bases outside the gene matches. Making use of molecular barcodes, quantitative 5'-RACE generated TCR beta libraries. MiXCR, applied by TCRdb to the 5' RACE reads, yields one record per CDR3 protein. The table records more than 500,000 distinct CDR3 sequences, over 4% of them present only once. The data are from a study of CD8 T cells in ankylosing spondylitis. Whole-study findings and limits: In peripheral blood, disease-linked CD8+ clones occurred at relatively low frequencies. Earlier literature documents some of the motif variants in reactive arthritis synovial fluid and blood. In ankylosing spondylitis patients, matched synovial fluid reportedly showed significant enrichment of disease-linked clones. The study identified a TCR beta motif of several highly homologous variants that appeared characteristic of ankylosing spondylitis blood.

The sequenced sample was blood, either unsorted or a sorted T cell fraction (not recorded which). This chain joins TRBV20-1 and TRBJ2-3; 12 positions match TRBD2. This TCR was recovered from a male donor with ankylosing spondylitis. For the CDR3, the DNA is TGCAGTGCTAGTAGCGGACTAGCGGGGCCAGATACGCAGTATTTT. This sequence encodes CSASSGLAGPDTQYF.